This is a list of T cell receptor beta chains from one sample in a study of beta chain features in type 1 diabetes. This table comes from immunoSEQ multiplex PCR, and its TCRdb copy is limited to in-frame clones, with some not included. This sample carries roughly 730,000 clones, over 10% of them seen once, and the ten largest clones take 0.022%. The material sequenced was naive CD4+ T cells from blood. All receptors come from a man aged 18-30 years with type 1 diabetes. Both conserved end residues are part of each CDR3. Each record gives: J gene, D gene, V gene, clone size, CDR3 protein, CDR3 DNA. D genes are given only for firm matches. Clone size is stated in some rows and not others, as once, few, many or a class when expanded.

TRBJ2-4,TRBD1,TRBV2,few,CASSRTGGRNIQYF,TGTGCCAGCAGTAGGACAGGGGGCAGGAACATTCAGTACTTC
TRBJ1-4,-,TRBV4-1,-,CASSHVLGTNEKLFF,TGCGCCAGCAGCCACGTCCTAGGCACTAATGAAAAACTGTTTTTT
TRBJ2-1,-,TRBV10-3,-,CAIREEGEQFF,TGTGCCATCAGGGAAGAGGGGGAGCAGTTCTTC
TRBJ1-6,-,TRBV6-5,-,CASSPNNSPLHF,TGTGCCAGCAGCCCGAATAATTCACCCCTCCACTTT
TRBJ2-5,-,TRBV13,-,CASSFTSGETQYF,TGTGCCAGCAGCTTCACGTCGGGGGAGACCCAGTACTTC
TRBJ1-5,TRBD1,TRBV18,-,CASSETGQSNQPQHF,TGTGCCAGCTCAGAGACAGGGCAGAGCAATCAGCCCCAGCATTTT
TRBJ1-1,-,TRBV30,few,CAWSDWGTNTEAFF,TGTGCCTGGAGTGATTGGGGGACCAACACTGAAGCTTTCTTT
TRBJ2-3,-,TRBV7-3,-,CASSLIAGGTDTQYF,TGTGCCAGCAGCTTAATCGCCGGTGGCACAGATACGCAGTATTTT
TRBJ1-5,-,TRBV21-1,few,CASLYRSSSNQPQHF,TGTGCCAGCCTATACAGGTCAAGCAGCAATCAGCCCCAGCATTTT
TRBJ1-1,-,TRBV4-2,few,CASSQDPGLNTEAFF,TGTGCCAGCAGCCAAGATCCAGGGCTAAACACTGAAGCTTTCTTT
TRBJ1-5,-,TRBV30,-,CAWTDGGNQPQHF,TGTGCCTGGACCGACGGGGGCAATCAGCCCCAGCATTTT
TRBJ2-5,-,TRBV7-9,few,CASSPQGTEETQYF,TGTGCCAGCAGCCCCCAAGGAACAGAAGAGACCCAGTACTTC
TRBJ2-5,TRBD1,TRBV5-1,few,CASSPGQQETQYF,TGCGCCAGCAGCCCGGGACAGCAAGAGACCCAGTACTTC
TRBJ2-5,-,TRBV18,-,CASSPGGETQYF,TGTGCCAGCTCACCGGGGGGAGAGACCCAGTACTTC
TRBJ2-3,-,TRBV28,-,CASTRWDTDTQYF,TGTGCCAGCACGAGGTGGGACACAGATACGCAGTATTTT
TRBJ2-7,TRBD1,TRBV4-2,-,CASSQDPGQPNEQYF,TGTGCCAGCAGCCAAGATCCGGGACAGCCCAACGAGCAGTACTTC
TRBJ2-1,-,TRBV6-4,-,CASRDSMHEQFF,TGTGCCAGCAGAGATAGCATGCATGAGCAGTTCTTC
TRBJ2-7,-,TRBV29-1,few,CSVGGSPFYEQYF,TGCAGCGTTGGGGGCTCGCCTTTCTACGAGCAGTACTTC
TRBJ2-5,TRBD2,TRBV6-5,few,CASSARGRQETQYF,TGTGCCAGCAGTGCGCGGGGGAGGCAAGAGACCCAGTACTTC
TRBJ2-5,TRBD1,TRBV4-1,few,CASSQDRQGEETQYF,TGCGCCAGCAGCCAAGATCGGCAGGGGGAAGAGACCCAGTACTTC
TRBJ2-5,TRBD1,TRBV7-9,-,CASSTDRATTETQYF,TGTGCCAGCAGCACGGACAGGGCTACGACGGAGACCCAGTACTTC
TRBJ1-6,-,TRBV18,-,CASSPGRQDSDSPLHF,TGTGCCAGCTCACCGGGGCGTCAAGACAGTGATTCACCCCTCCACTTT
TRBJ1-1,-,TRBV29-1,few,CSVGPDGNTEAFF,TGCAGCGTTGGGCCCGACGGGAACACTGAAGCTTTCTTT
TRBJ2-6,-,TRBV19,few,CASLWSSGANVLTF,TGTGCCAGCCTTTGGTCGTCTGGGGCCAACGTCCTGACTTTC
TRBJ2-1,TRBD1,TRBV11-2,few,CASSLVGTAYNEQFF,TGTGCCAGCAGCTTAGTGGGGACAGCATACAATGAGCAGTTCTTC
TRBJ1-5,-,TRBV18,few,CASSPTAGAEQPQHF,TGTGCCAGCTCACCCACGGCGGGGGCCGAGCAGCCCCAGCATTTT
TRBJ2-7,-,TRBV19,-,CASSMKSSYEQYF,TGTGCCAGTAGTATGAAGAGCTCCTACGAGCAGTACTTC
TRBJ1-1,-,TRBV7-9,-,CASSLAMRDTEAFF,TGTGCCAGCAGCTTAGCGATGAGGGACACTGAAGCTTTCTTT
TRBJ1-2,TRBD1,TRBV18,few,CASSPGTAYGYTF,TGTGCCAGCTCACCAGGGACAGCTTATGGCTACACCTTC
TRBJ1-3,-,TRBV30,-,CAWDKSGNTIYF,TGTGCCTGGGATAAAAGCGGAAACACCATATATTTT
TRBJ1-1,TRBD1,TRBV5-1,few,CASASDRGTEAFF,TGCGCCAGCGCCTCCGACAGGGGCACTGAAGCTTTCTTT
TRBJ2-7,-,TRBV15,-,CATSGRGSSYEQYF,TGTGCCACCAGCGGCAGGGGAAGCTCCTACGAGCAGTACTTC
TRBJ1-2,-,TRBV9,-,CASSVVWGGYTF,TGTGCCAGCAGCGTAGTTTGGGGTGGCTACACCTTC
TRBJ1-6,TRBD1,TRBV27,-,CASNLGGQGSSPLHF,TGTGCCAGCAACTTAGGGGGACAGGGTAGTTCACCCCTCCACTTT
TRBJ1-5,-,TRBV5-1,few,CASSLGQGGNQPQHF,TGCGCCAGCAGCTTGGGGCAGGGAGGCAATCAGCCCCAGCATTTT
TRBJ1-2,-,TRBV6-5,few,CASRLQSHGYGYTF,TGTGCCAGCAGATTGCAATCGCATGGCTATGGCTACACCTTC
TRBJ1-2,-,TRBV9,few,CASSAQAYGYTF,TGTGCCAGCAGCGCCCAAGCCTATGGCTACACCTTC
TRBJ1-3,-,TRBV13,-,CASSPRGLGGNTIYF,TGTGCCAGCAGCCCTCGGGGGTTAGGTGGAAACACCATATATTTT
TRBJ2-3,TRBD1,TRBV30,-,CAWTKGQGADTQYF,TGTGCCTGGACGAAAGGACAGGGGGCAGATACGCAGTATTTT
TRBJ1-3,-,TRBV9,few,CASSVQGSGNTIYF,TGTGCCAGCAGCGTACAGGGATCTGGAAACACCATATATTTT
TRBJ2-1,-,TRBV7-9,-,CASSAVAHNEQFF,TGTGCCAGCAGCGCCGTAGCCCACAATGAGCAGTTCTTC
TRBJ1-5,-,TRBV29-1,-,CSVAHGLGNQPQHF,TGCAGCGTTGCGCACGGGCTTGGGAATCAGCCCCAGCATTTT
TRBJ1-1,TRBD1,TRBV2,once,CASTLQGVSDTEAFF,TGTGCCAGCACCCTCCAGGGGGTGTCAGACACTGAAGCTTTCTTT
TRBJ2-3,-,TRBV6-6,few,CASSARDAADTQYF,TGTGCCAGCAGTGCCCGGGACGCTGCGGATACGCAGTATTTT
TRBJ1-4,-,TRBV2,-,CASSSRDEKLFF,TGTGCCAGCAGCAGTAGGGATGAAAAACTGTTTTTT
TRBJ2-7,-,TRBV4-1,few,CASSQGWDSSYEQYF,TGCGCCAGCAGCCAAGGGTGGGATAGCTCCTACGAGCAGTACTTC
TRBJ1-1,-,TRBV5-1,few,CASSQQGWDTEAFF,TGCGCCAGCAGCCAACAGGGTTGGGACACTGAAGCTTTCTTT
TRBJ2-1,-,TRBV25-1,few,CASTIRAGGEQFF,TGTGCCAGCACCATTAGGGCAGGAGGCGAGCAGTTCTTC
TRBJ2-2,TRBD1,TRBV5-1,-,CASSQDRYTGELFF,TGCGCCAGCAGCCAGGACAGGTACACCGGGGAGCTGTTTTTT
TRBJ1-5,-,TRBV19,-,CASSIPGRLGQPQHF,TGTGCCAGTAGTATTCCAGGGCGTTTGGGCCAGCCCCAGCATTTT
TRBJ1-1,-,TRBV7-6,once,CASSSQGNTEAFF,TGTGCCAGCAGCTCTCAGGGGAACACTGAAGCTTTCTTT